These T cell receptor beta chains were read from a single sample in a study of spatial heterogeneity in lung cancer. Each CDR3 protein is one row after TCRdb ran MiXCR on the 5' RACE reads. Of about 13,000 distinct CDR3 sequences listed, less than 4.5% are singletons. The source was PBMCs, collected at surgery. The source is a male donor with early-stage non-small cell lung cancer. CDR3s include the opening cysteine and the closing phenylalanine or tryptophan. The order of the fields is D gene, clone size, J gene, V gene, CDR3 DNA, CDR3 protein. A D gene is named only where the DNA matches it firmly. Only part of the rows carry a size: once, few, many, or a class if the clone is expanded.

TRBD1 | few | TRBJ2-3 | TRBV6-2/TRBV6-3 | TGTGCCAGCGGTTACCGGGACAGGGGCCGATTTAGGCAGTATTTT | CASGYRDRGRFRQYF
TRBD2 | many | TRBJ2-1 | TRBV12-3/TRBV12-4 | TGTGCCAGCAGTGGACTAGCGGGAGCTGTCAATGAGCAGTTCTTC | CASSGLAGAVNEQFF
TRBD2 | many | TRBJ2-4 | TRBV7-9 | TGTGCCAGCAGCCCGTCGGGAGGAGTAAACATTCAGTACTTC | CASSPSGGVNIQYF
NA | many | TRBJ2-5 | TRBV4-1 | TGCGCCAGCAGCCAAGTGAGTAGCCAAGAGACCCAGTACTTC | CASSQVSSQETQYF
TRBD1 | medium-sized | TRBJ2-2 | TRBV7-2 | TGTGCCAGCAGCTTAGGCAGGGGGCTGGCCGGGGAGCTGTTTTTT | CASSLGRGLAGELFF
TRBD1 | large | TRBJ2-6 | TRBV28 | TGTGCCAGCAGTTCCCCCGGGACAGCTGGGGCCAACGTCCTGACTTTC | CASSSPGTAGANVLTF
TRBD2 | NA | TRBJ2-5 | TRBV7-2 | TGTGCCAGCAGCTTAGGAACGAGCGGGGGCCAAGAGACCCAGTACTTC | CASSLGTSGGQETQYF
NA | NA | TRBJ2-2 | TRBV7-3 | TGTGCCAGCAGCTTAACGGACACCGGGGAGCTGTTTTTT | CASSLTDTGELFF
NA | NA | TRBJ2-3 | TRBV2 | TGTGCCAGCACCGTGGTCAGGGAGACAGATACGCAGTATTTT | CASTVVRETDTQYF
NA | NA | TRBJ2-3 | TRBV29-1 | TGCAGCGCCGGGGGGCGGTCGAGCACAGATACGCAGTATTTT | CSAGGRSSTDTQYF
NA | many | TRBJ2-1 | TRBV24-1 | TGTGCCACCAGTGATTTAGGTCAGGGACCCCATGAGCAGTTCTTC | CATSDLGQGPHEQFF
TRBD1 | many | TRBJ2-2 | TRBV28 | TGTGCCAGCAGTCTCCCGACAGGGGAATTAAACACCGGGGAGCTGTTTTTT | CASSLPTGELNTGELFF
NA | many | TRBJ2-7 | TRBV6-5 | TGTGCCAGCAGTTACTCCTGGGACTTGACAAGCTACGAGCAGTACTTC | CASSYSWDLTSYEQYF
TRBD1 | many | TRBJ1-2 | TRBV5-1 | TGCGCCAGCAGCTTGACAGGGGGCGCGAACTATGGCTACACCTTC | CASSLTGGANYGYTF
NA | NA | TRBJ2-5 | TRBV14 | TGTGCCAGCAGCCTGGGGACAACCCCGGCGGAGACCCAGTACTTC | CASSLGTTPAETQYF
NA | many | TRBJ2-3 | TRBV4-3 | TGCGCCAGCAGCCAAGAGGGACTTGGATTAAGCACAGATACGCAGTATTTT | CASSQEGLGLSTDTQYF
NA | many | TRBJ2-7 | TRBV5-1 | TGCGCCAGCAGCTTAGCGGCCACATGGGACGAGCAGTACTTC | CASSLAATWDEQYF
NA | medium-sized | TRBJ1-2 | TRBV29-1 | TGCAGCGTTGAACCCAGCGAGGGCTATGGCTACACCTTC | CSVEPSEGYGYTF
NA | many | TRBJ1-2 | TRBV28 | TGTGCCGCTCGGGCAGCCTCGAACTATGGCTACACCTTC | CAARAASNYGYTF
TRBD1 | many | TRBJ2-7 | TRBV14 | TGTGCCAGCAGCCTGGGACAGGGGTTCCCCCAGCAGTACTTC | CASSLGQGFPQQYF
TRBD1 | many | TRBJ1-4 | TRBV4-1 | TGCGCCAGCAGCCAAACGACAGGGGCACGTGAAAAACTGTTTTTT | CASSQTTGAREKLFF
NA | many | TRBJ2-6 | TRBV18 | TGTGCCAGCTCACCAAGAGCAGCCGGGGCCAACGTCCTGACTTTC | CASSPRAAGANVLTF
NA | many | TRBJ1-1 | TRBV11-2 | TGTGCCAGCAGCTTACAGGGGATGAACACTGAAGCTTTCTTT | CASSLQGMNTEAFF
TRBD1 | many | TRBJ1-4 | TRBV7-2 | TGTGCCAGCAGCTTAGGGGACAGCTACAATGAAAAACTGTTTTTT | CASSLGDSYNEKLFF
TRBD2 | many | TRBJ2-3 | TRBV28 | TGTGCCAGCAGTTCTCCCGGACTAGCGGGACCGAGCACAGATACGCAGTATTTT | CASSSPGLAGPSTDTQYF
TRBD1 | many | TRBJ2-3 | TRBV9 | TGTGCCAGCAGTCGACAGGGGCCCGGCACAGATACGCAGTATTTT | CASSRQGPGTDTQYF
NA | many | TRBJ2-3 | TRBV18 | TGTGCCAGCTCACCGAACACAGATACGCAGTATTTT | CASSPNTDTQYF
TRBD1 | many | TRBJ2-5 | TRBV12-3/TRBV12-4 | TGTGCCAGCAGTCCCTCCCCCGGGACAGGGCCGGAGACCCAGTACTTC | CASSPSPGTGPETQYF
TRBD2 | NA | TRBJ2-2 | TRBV19 | TGTGCCAGTAGTATAGAGAGCGGGAGTGGTACCGGGGAGCTGTTTTTT | CASSIESGSGTGELFF
NA | many | TRBJ2-3 | TRBV11-3 | TGTGCCAGCAGGAGGGATACGCAGTATTTT | CASRRDTQYF
NA | many | TRBJ2-1 | TRBV6-2/TRBV6-3 | TGTGCCAGCAGTTACCCGGGACTCCCGGTCGGTGAGCAGTTCTTC | CASSYPGLPVGEQFF
NA | many | TRBJ2-3 | TRBV27 | TGTGCCAGCACGGGGGATTCGGATACGCAGTATTTT | CASTGDSDTQYF